A single sample gave rise to the 18 T cell receptor beta chains below, sequenced in a study of blood T cell repertoires in COVID-19. Repertoires were generated with immunoSEQ multiplex PCR, while TCRdb's copy carries only in-frame clones and drops some. The sample yields approximately 150,000 clones, 88% seen once. Sequenced sample: peripheral blood. The receptors stem from a man aged 65 to 85 with acute or convalescent COVID-19.

The rearrangement joins TRBV6-5 to TRBJ2-5, with D hard to call. The CDR3 consists of 13 residues. V shed 5 bases and J shed 7 bases, with 14 bases lying between them. Germline-derived CDR1 and CDR2 are MNHEY and SVGAGI. The DNA for the CDR3 is TGTGCCAGCAGTCCGGCGCGATCGGGGACCCAGTACTTC. It specifies CASSPARSGTQYF.

This clone has a handful of counts. This rearrangement joins TRBV6-5 to TRBJ2-7, with a weak D call TRBD2 (5 bases). Germline CDR1 reads MNHEY; CDR2 reads SVGAGI. Trimming cost V 6 bases and J 2 bases, with 14 bases left between them. The length of the CDR3 is 14 residues. This chain's CDR3 is CASSSPGKAYEQYF. The CDR3 nucleotides read TGTGCCAGCAGCTCCCCGGGGAAGGCCTACGAGCAGTACTTC.

The J gene is TRBJ2-7, the V gene TRBV7-9, with TRBD2 matching over 15 bases. The CDR3 totals 19 residues. Per the germline V gene, CDR1 is SEHNR and CDR2 is FQNEAQ (reference sequence). J gave up 0 bases and V 4 bases, and 10 bases lay outside the gene matches. CDR3 sequence reads: CASSSSGLAGGPSSYEQYF. The CDR3 DNA follows: TGTGCCAGCAGCTCCTCAGGACTAGCGGGAGGGCCGAGCTCCTACGAGCAGTACTTC. Using reference TRBV7-9 and TRBJ2-7 for the parts outside the CDR3, the full variable domain is DTGVSQNPRHKITKRGQNVTFRCDPISEHNRLYWYRQTLGQGPEFLTYFQNEAQLEKSRLLSDRFSAERPKGSFSTLEIQRTEQGDSAMYLCASSSSGLAGGPSSYEQYFGPGTRLTVT.

J is TRBJ2-1 and V is TRBV6-5, with 14 bases aligning to TRBD2. Trimming cost V 5 bases and J 9 bases; bases outside gene matches: 6. The V gene's germline CDR1 is MNHEY and CDR2 SVGAGI. CDR3 length equals 15 residues. Here the CDR3 reads CASSTGTSGSIEQFF. The CDR3 bases are TGTGCCAGCAGTACTGGGACTAGCGGGAGTATTGAGCAGTTCTTC.

V usage is TRBV5-1 and J usage is TRBJ2-7; D not certain. The length of the CDR3 is 14 residues. Germline V CDR1 and CDR2: SGHRS, YFSETQ. V lost 0 bases and J lost 7, with 14 bases in between. This CDR3 reads CASSLDGELREQYF. DNA of the CDR3: TGCGCCAGCAGCTTGGACGGAGAACTACGAGAGCAGTACTTC.

The sample holds a few counts of this clone. V usage is TRBV6-1 and J usage is TRBJ1-5; TRBD1 is a possible D gene (5 bases). Germline V gene lookup returns CDR1 MNHNS and CDR2 SASEGT. The CDR3 has 19 residues. V lost 1 base to trimming and J lost 0 bases, with 19 bases between them. The DNA of the CDR3 is TGTGCCAGCAGTGAAGGAGGTTGGGGGGTTTTCGATAGCAATCAGCCCCAGCATTTT. Its protein product is CASSEGGWGVFDSNQPQHF.

V is TRBV4-1 and J is TRBJ2-1; 7 bases are shared with TRBD2. The V segment lost 1 base and the J segment 8 bases; nucleotides outside the gene matches: 14. This CDR3 contains 17 residues. Germline CDR1 MGHRA, CDR2 YSYEKL. For the CDR3, the DNA is TGCGCCAGCAGCCAAGGGGAGATTAGGACTAGTAACCATGAGCAGTTCTTC. Residues: CASSQGEIRTSNHEQFF.

This rearrangement joins TRBV6-6 to TRBJ1-4; D unresolved. Trimming stripped 2 bases from V and 5 bases from J, with 9 bases between. Germline-derived CDR1 and CDR2 are MNHNY and SVGAGI (reference sequence). CDR3 length: 14 residues. The CDR3 region is CASSYAGENEKLFF. CDR3 sequence (DNA): TGTGCCAGCAGTTACGCCGGGGAAAATGAAAAACTGTTTTTT.

This chain uses TRBV6-1 with TRBJ2-2, with a possible D match to TRBD2 (5 bases). Germline CDR1 and CDR2: MNHNS and SASEGT. V was clipped by 0 bases and J by 6 bases, with 17 bases between them. This CDR3 is built from 17 residues. The CDR3 reads CASSEASLAGIPGELFF. CDR3 DNA sequence: TGTGCCAGCAGTGAAGCGTCGCTAGCAGGAATCCCCGGGGAGCTGTTTTTT.

V and J are TRBV19 and TRBJ2-3; TRBD2 is a possible D gene (5 bases). This CDR3 is built from 15 residues. Germline lookup yields CDR1 LNHDA and CDR2 SQIVND (reference sequence). V was pared by 4 bases and J by 3 bases, with 14 bases between. The chain's CDR3 is CASSRRRIGTDTQYF. In DNA, the CDR3 is TGTGCCAGTAGTAGGAGGAGGATAGGGACAGATACGCAGTATTTT.

This sequence joins TRBV5-1 and TRBJ1-2, with 8 positions matching TRBD1. V lost 0 bases, J lost 3 bases, and 4 bases stayed unmatched. Germline CDR1 is SGHRS and CDR2 is YFSETQ. The CDR3 has 15 residues. The CDR3 loop reads CASSLGDRSYYGYTF. The DNA for the CDR3 is TGCGCCAGCAGCTTGGGGGACAGGTCGTACTATGGCTACACCTTC.

The chain recombines TRBV12-3 or TRBV12-4 with TRBJ2-3; D may be TRBD2 (6 bases). The CDR3 length is 13 residues. Trimming stripped 1 base from V and 5 bases from J, with 7 bases between. CDR3 in DNA: TGTGCCAGCAGTTTAGGCGGGGAAGATACGCAGTATTTT. Translated, it gives CASSLGGEDTQYF.

The chain recombines TRBV5-4 with TRBJ1-6; the match to TRBD1 covers 7 bases. With 0 bases clipped from V and 9 bases from J, the junction kept 9 bases outside the gene matches. The CDR3 runs 16 residues. The germline CDR1 and CDR2 sequences are SGHNT and YYREEE (reference sequence). CDR3 loop: CASSLERTGGSSPLHF. The CDR3 coding sequence is TGTGCCAGCAGCTTGGAGAGGACAGGCGGAAGTTCACCCCTCCACTTT.

The genes are TRBV29-1 and TRBJ1-1, with TRBD1 identical over 8 bases. The CDR3 has 13 residues. The V and J ends lost 5 bases and 6 bases, in that order; junction bases with no gene match: 8. In germline, CDR1 is SQVTM, CDR2 ANQGSEA. Here the CDR3 reads CSVRTGYFAEAFF. The CDR3 DNA is TGCAGCGTTAGGACAGGGTATTTTGCTGAAGCTTTCTTT.

This chain links TRBV6-5 with TRBJ1-4, with a possible D match to TRBD1 (5 bases). Germline V CDR1 and CDR2: MNHEY, SVGAGI. CDR3 length: 15 amino acids. V was trimmed by 5 bases and J by 5 bases, leaving 15 bases between them. CDR3 nucleotide sequence: TGTGCCAGCAGTACCTCTGACAGATTGAATGAAAAACTGTTTTTT. This gives the protein CASSTSDRLNEKLFF.

The DNA of the CDR3 is TGTGCCAGCAGCTTGGCCCTGGGGGCAGGGGAAGAAGCTTTCTTT. Translated: CASSLALGAGEEAFF. The V call is TRBV5-4, the J call TRBJ1-1; the D gene is possibly TRBD1 (6 bases). This CDR3 comprises 15 residues. The V end was cut by 0 bases, the J end by 8 bases, with 17 bases between. Germline values: CDR1 SGHNT, CDR2 YYREEE (reference sequence).

The chain has TRBV2 and TRBJ1-3; D is ambiguous. Between the trimmed V and J ends, which lost 3 bases and 3 bases, there was a span of 6 bases. Germline values: CDR1 SNHLY, CDR2 FYNNEI. The CDR3 covers 13 residues. CDR3 bases: TGTGCCAGCAGTGAGGAGGGTGGAAACACCATATATTTT. Translation gives CASSEEGGNTIYF. Supplemented by reference TRBV2 and TRBJ1-3, the full variable domain reads EPEVTQTPSHQVTQMGQEVILRCVPISNHLYFYWYRQILGQKVEFLVSFYNNEISEKSEIFDDQFSVERPDGSNFTLKIRSTKLEDSAMYFCASSEEGGNTIYFGEGSWLTVV.

CDR3 region: CASSTDFPYEQYF. Written as DNA, the CDR3 is TGTGCCTCCTCGACAGATTTTCCCTACGAGCAGTACTTC. The V gene is TRBV9, the J gene TRBJ2-7, with TRBD1 as a possible D gene (5 bases). The V and J ends lost 10 bases and 2 bases respectively, with 16 bases between them. Germline V gene sequence: CDR1 SGDLS, CDR2 YYNGEE. This CDR3 region has 13 residues.